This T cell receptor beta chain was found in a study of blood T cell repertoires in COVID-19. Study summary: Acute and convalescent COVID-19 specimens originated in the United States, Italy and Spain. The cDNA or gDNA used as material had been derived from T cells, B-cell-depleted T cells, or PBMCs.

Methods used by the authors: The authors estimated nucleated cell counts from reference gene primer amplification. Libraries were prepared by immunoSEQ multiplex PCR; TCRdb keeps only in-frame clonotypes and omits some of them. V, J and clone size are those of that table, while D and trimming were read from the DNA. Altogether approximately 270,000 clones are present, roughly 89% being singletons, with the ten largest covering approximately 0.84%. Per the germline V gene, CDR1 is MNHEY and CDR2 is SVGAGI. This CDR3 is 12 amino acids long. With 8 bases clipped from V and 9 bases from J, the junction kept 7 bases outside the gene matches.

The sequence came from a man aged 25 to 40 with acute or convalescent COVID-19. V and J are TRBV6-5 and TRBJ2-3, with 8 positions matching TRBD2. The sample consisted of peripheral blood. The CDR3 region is CASGTRTFTQYF. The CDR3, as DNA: TGTGCCAGCGGGACTAGAACATTCACGCAGTATTTT.